This TCR beta chain derives from a study of vaccination and CD4 T cells after COVID-19. Overall study: In culture, cells were exposed to overlapping spike peptides from SARS-CoV-2, HCoV-NL63, HCoV-OC43 and HCoV-229E.

Time point: late sampling 161 to 241 days after vaccination in a few convalescent patients. Treatment defined: roughly 10-day PBMC culture with coronavirus spike peptide pools or control peptides (ViraFEST assay). Judged by abundance, this clonotype is medium-sized. What it binds is unknown. Sequencing of cultured CD4+ T cell DNA used the Oncomine TCR Beta short-read assay. TCRdb recomputed calls from the PCR reads with MiXCR, one row per CDR3 protein. The sample yields around 15,000 distinct CDR3 sequences, around 47% seen once. The CDR3 sequence is 15 residues long. Germline CDR1 MNHEY, CDR2 SMNVEV (reference sequence). Deletions cut 0 bases from V and 3 bases from J, with 12 bases between. Whole-study findings and limits: Convalescent patients gained a median about 90% of their reactive clones only post-vaccination.

The sequences come from CD4+ T cells from blood, cultured in vitro, collected about 7 months after SARS-CoV-2 vaccination. The sequence was obtained from a human donor who had recovered from COVID-19. The J gene is TRBJ2-7, the V gene TRBV27, with D perhaps TRBD2 (5 bases). CDR3 bases: TGTGCCAGCAGTTTATCGTTCGCGGGCAGCTACGAGCAGTACTTC. It yields the protein CASSLSFAGSYEQYF.